What follows are 10 T cell receptor beta chains derived from one specimen sequenced in a study of regulatory T cells in long-lasting Graves disease. Described time point: newly diagnosed GD, antithyroid drugs for less than 3 months. Researchers made the TCR library from RNA that was extracted from PBMCs. Combining iRepertoire HTBI primers with Arm-PCR of CDR3 regions, the authors built TCR beta libraries. TCRdb independently ran MiXCR on the multiplex PCR reads; one entry per CDR3 protein. The sample has a few hundred thousand distinct CDR3 sequences, around 17% seen once. The sequences come from peripheral blood mononuclear cells (PBMCs), collected at new diagnosis, from a patient treated with antithyroid drugs. Receptors were obtained from a female donor with Graves disease.

This clonotype was detected ten times or more. The CDR3 protein is CAWSARGRWAEKLFF. In DNA, the CDR3 is TGTGCCTGGAGTGCTAGGGGGCGTTGGGCTGAAAAACTGTTTTTT. The rearrangement uses TRBV30 and TRBJ1-4, with 7 bases fitting TRBD1. The germline V gene encodes CDR1 GTSNPN and CDR2 SVGIG (reference sequence). With 1 base clipped from V and 7 bases from J, the junction kept 9 bases outside the gene matches. The CDR3 runs 15 residues.

In DNA, the CDR3 is TGTGCCAGTAATGTACAGGGGGCTAATGAAAAACTGTTTTTT. This encodes CASNVQGANEKLFF. V is TRBV19 and J is TRBJ1-4; TRBD1 matches at 8 bases. J was trimmed by 3 bases and V by 7 bases; bases with no gene match: 4. The CDR3 is made up of 14 amino acids. Germline V gives CDR1 LNHDA, CDR2 SQIVND (reference sequence). Drawing the rest from reference TRBV19 and TRBJ1-4, the complete variable domain is DGGITQSPKYLFRKEGQNVTLSCEQNLNHDAMYWYRQDPGQGLRLIYYSQIVNDFQKGDIAEGYSVSREKKESFPLTVTSAQKNPTAFYLCASNVQGANEKLFFGSGTQLSVL.

Here the CDR3 DNA reads TGTGCCAGCAGCCCGACAGGGCTTAACACTGAAGCTTTCTTT. This gives the protein CASSPTGLNTEAFF. The chain recombines TRBV7-2 with TRBJ1-1; 7 nucleotides agree with TRBD1. Germline V gives CDR1 SGHTA, CDR2 FQGNSA. This CDR3 comprises 14 residues. The J segment lost 2 bases and the V segment lost 5 bases, leaving 5 bases of the junction unmatched.

This clonotype was detected once. The CDR3 region is CSAGSSSPDTQYF. CDR3 coding DNA: TGCAGTGCTGGGTCGTCGAGCCCAGATACGCAGTATTTT. The V gene is TRBV20-1, the J gene TRBJ2-3; D ambiguous. There are 13 residues in the CDR3. Germline loops: CDR1 DFQATT, CDR2 SNEGSKA (reference sequence). V was trimmed by 5 bases and J by 4 bases, leaving 13 bases between them.

The V call is TRBV18, the J call TRBJ2-3; possibly TRBD2 for D (6 bases). Germline V CDR1 and CDR2: KGHSH, LQKENI. The CDR3 spans 16 residues. The ends were cut back, 1 base at V and 4 bases at J, with 15 bases in the middle. CDR3 nucleotides: TGTGCCAGCTCACCACGGTACGCTAGCGCTGCAGATACGCAGTATTTT. It yields the protein CASSPRYASAADTQYF.

This clonotype was seen once. A far larger clone is off by one base, so a read error is likely. This chain links TRBV6-2 or TRBV6-3 with TRBJ1-3; D uncertain. Germline values: CDR1 MNHEY, CDR2 SVGEGT. The CDR3 spans 16 residues. For the CDR3, the DNA is TGTGCCAGCAATTACTCCTCGGGGAGATCGGGAAACACCATATATTTT. Translation gives CASNYSSGRSGNTIYF.

This chain uses TRBV24-1 with TRBJ2-3; D not certain. This CDR3 comprises 11 residues. The V gene lost 3 bases and the J gene lost 7 bases, with 4 bases spanning the gap. Germline lookup yields CDR1 KGHDR and CDR2 SFDVKD. CDR3 sequence reads: CATSDSNTQYF. The CDR3 nucleotides read TGTGCCACCAGTGATAGCAATACGCAGTATTTT.

This clonotype was counted at least ten times. The chain employs TRBV19 and TRBJ2-7; 7 nucleotides line up with TRBD1. The ends lost 2 bases at V and 0 bases at J; junction bases unmatched: 1. The germline gives CDR1 LNHDA, CDR2 SQIVND (reference sequence). The CDR3 spans 14 residues. The CDR3 nucleotides are TGTGCCAGTAGTATATACAGGGGCTCCTACGAGCAGTACTTC. The encoded protein is CASSIYRGSYEQYF.

This clonotype appeared many times. The chain links TRBV12-5 to TRBJ1-1; D perhaps matches TRBD1 (6 bases). Trimming took 1 base from V and 4 from J, leaving 16 bases between them. The CDR3 has 16 residues. Germline CDR1 and CDR2: LGHNT and FRNRAP. DNA for the CDR3: TGTGCTAGTGGTTTGGAAGGGGGGGCAGTAGGCACTGAAGCTTTCTTT. Translating it yields CASGLEGGAVGTEAFF.

The chain carries TRBV2 and TRBJ2-1, with 10 bases that match TRBD2. The V segment lost 3 bases and the J segment 4 bases; nucleotides outside the gene matches: 6. Germline loops: CDR1 SNHLY, CDR2 FYNNEI. The CDR3 has 16 residues. CDR3 amino acids: CASSESGLAEYNEQFF. The CDR3 DNA reads as TGTGCCAGCAGTGAGTCAGGACTAGCGGAGTACAATGAGCAGTTCTTC.